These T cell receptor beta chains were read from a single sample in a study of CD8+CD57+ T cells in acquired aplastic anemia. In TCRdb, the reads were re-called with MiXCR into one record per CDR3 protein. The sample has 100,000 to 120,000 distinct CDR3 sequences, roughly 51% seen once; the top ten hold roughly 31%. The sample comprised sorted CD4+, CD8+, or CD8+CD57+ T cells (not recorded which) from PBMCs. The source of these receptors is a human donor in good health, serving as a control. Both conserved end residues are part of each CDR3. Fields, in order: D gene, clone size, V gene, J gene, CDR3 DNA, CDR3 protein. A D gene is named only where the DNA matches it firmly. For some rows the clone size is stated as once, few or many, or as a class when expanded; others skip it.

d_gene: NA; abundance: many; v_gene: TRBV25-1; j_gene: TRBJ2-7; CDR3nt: TGTGCCAGCAGTTGGAGGGGGATTACCGGGGGCGAGCAGTACTTC; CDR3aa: CASSWRGITGGEQYF
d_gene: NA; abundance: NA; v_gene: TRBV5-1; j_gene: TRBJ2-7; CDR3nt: TGCGCCAGCAGCTTGGCAGTAGCGGCGTACGAGCAGTACTTC; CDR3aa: CASSLAVAAYEQYF
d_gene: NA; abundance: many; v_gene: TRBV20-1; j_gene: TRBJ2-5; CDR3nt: TGCAGTGCTAGGGTGGGAGACTCCCAAGAGACCCAGTACTTC; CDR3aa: CSARVGDSQETQYF
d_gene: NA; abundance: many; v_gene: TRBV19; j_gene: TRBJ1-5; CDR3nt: TGTGCCAGTAGTTGGAGGGGTGGACAGCCCCAGCATTTT; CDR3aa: CASSWRGGQPQHF
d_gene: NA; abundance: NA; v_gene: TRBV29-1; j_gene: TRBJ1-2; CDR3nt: TGCAGCGTTGCCCGGGGCCGGCAGGATGGCTACACCTTC; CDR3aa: CSVARGRQDGYTF
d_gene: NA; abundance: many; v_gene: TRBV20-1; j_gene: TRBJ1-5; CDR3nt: TGCAGTGCTAGAGATCGGGCAGGGACCCATCAGCCCCAGCATTTT; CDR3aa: CSARDRAGTHQPQHF
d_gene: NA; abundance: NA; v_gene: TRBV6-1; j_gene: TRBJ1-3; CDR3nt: TGTGCCAGCAGTCGACAGACCTCTGGAAACACCATATATTTT; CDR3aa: CASSRQTSGNTIYF
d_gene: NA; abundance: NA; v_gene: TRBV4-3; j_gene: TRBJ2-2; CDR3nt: TGCGCCAGCAGCCCAGTGGCAGGGGATTCGAGCACCCGGGAGCTGTTTTTT; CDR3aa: CASSPVAGDSSTRELFF
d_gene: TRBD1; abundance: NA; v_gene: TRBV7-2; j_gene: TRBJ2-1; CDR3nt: TGTGCCAGCAGCTTAGTTCCACAGGGGAATGAGCAGTTCTTC; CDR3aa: CASSLVPQGNEQFF
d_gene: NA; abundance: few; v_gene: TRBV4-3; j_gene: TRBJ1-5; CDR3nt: TGCGCCAGCAGCCGAGATTATGTGGGGGGCAGGAGCAATCAGCCCCAGCATTTT; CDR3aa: CASSRDYVGGRSNQPQHF
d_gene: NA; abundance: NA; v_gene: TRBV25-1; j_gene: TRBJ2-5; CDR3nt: TGTACCAGCAGCTTAGTCCCAGGGGCCGGGGAGACCCAGTACTTC; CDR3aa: CTSSLVPGAGETQYF
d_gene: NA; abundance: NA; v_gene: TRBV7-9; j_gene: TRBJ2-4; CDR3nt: TGTGCCAGCAGCTTGTTCGGGACACTGTACTTC; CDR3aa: CASSLFGTLYF
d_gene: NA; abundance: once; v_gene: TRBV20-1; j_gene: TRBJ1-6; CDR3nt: TGCAGTGCTAGGGATACAGGGAACTCCTATAATTCACCCCTCCACTTT; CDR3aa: CSARDTGNSYNSPLHF
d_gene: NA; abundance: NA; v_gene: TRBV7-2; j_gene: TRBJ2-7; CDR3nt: TGTGCCAGCAGCACCCAGGGGTACGAGCAGTACTTC; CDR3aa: CASSTQGYEQYF
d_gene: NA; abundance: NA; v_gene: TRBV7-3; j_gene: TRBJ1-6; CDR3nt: TGTGCCAGCGCCCAGCATAATTCACCCCTCCACTTT; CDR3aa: CASAQHNSPLHF
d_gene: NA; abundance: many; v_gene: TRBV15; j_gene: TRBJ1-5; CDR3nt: TGTGCCACCAGCAGAGATCGGGCGGGGGACAATCAGCCCCAGCATTTT; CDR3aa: CATSRDRAGDNQPQHF
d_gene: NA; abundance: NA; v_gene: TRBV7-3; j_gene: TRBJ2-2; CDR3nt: TGTGCCAGCAGCCCGACAGGGCTCGGGGGCGGGGAGCTGTTTTTT; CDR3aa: CASSPTGLGGGELFF
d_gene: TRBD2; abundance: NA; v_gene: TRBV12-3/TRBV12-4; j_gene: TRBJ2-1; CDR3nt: TGTGCCAGCAGTTCTGCGGGGGGAGATGAGCAGTTCTTC; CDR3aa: CASSSAGGDEQFF
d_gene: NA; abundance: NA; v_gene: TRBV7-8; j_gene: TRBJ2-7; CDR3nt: TGTGCCAGCAGCATTCACCACGAGCAGTACTTC; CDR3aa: CASSIHHEQYF
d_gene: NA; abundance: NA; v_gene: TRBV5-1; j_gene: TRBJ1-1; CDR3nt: TGCGCCAGCAGCGTGACTCTTTGGAACACTGAAGCTTTCTTT; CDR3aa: CASSVTLWNTEAFF
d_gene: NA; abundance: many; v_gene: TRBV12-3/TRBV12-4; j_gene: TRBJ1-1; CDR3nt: TGTGCCAGCAGAACAGTCCGGGACCCGCCCAACACTGAAGCTTTCTTT; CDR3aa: CASRTVRDPPNTEAFF
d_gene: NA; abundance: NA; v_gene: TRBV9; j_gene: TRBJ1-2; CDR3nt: TGTGCCAGCAGCGCGGGGTCCGATGGCTACACCTTC; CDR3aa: CASSAGSDGYTF
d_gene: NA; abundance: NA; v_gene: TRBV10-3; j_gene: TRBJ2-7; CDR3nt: TGTGCCATCAGTGAGCTATTGGATTCCTACGAGCAGTACTTC; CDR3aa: CAISELLDSYEQYF
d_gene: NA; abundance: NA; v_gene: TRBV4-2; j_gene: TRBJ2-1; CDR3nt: TGTGCCAGCAGCCAAGATGCTAGATCAGATGAGCAGTTCTTC; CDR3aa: CASSQDARSDEQFF
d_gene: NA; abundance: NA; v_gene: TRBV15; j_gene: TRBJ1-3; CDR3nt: TGTGCCACCAGCCGCAGGGAAGGAAACACCATATATTTT; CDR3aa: CATSRREGNTIYF
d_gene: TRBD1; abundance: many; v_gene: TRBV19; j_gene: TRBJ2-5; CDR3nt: TGTGCCAGTAGTCTCACGACAGGGTGGTTCGTCCAAGAGACCCAGTACTTC; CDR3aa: CASSLTTGWFVQETQYF
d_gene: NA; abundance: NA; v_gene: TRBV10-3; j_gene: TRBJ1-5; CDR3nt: TGTGCCATCAGTGAGGGGCAGACAAATCAGCCCCAGCATTTT; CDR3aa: CAISEGQTNQPQHF
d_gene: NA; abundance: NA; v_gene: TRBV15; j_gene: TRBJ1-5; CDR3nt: TGTGCCACTTCCGCTGGGCTCCGGCAGCCCCAGCATTTT; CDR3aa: CATSAGLRQPQHF
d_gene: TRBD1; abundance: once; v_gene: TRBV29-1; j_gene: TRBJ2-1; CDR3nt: TGCAGCGTAGAAGGGACAGGGCTCAATGAGCAGTTCTTC; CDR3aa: CSVEGTGLNEQFF
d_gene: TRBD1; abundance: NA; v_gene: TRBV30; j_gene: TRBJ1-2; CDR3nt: TGTGCCTGGAGTACCAGGGGGCCTGATGGCTACACCTTC; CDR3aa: CAWSTRGPDGYTF
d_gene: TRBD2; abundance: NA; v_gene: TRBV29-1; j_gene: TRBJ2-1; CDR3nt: TGCAGCGTTGCGACTAGCGGGTCCTACAATGAGCAGTTCTTC; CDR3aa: CSVATSGSYNEQFF
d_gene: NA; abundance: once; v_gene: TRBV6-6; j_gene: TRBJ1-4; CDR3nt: TGTGCCAGCGCGGGGTTTGAAAAACTGTTTTTT; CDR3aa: CASAGFEKLFF
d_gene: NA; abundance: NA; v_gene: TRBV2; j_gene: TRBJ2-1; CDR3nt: TGTGCCAGCAAAAACCTGGGCCCCGGGAACAGTGAGCAGTTCTTC; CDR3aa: CASKNLGPGNSEQFF
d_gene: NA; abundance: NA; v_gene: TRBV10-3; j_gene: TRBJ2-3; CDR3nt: TGTGCCATCAGTGAGGGGGTTAGCACAGATACGCAGTATTTT; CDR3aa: CAISEGVSTDTQYF
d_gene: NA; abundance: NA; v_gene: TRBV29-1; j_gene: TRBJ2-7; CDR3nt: TGCAGCGTTGAAGAGGCGGTGGGGGTCTCCGAGCAGTACTTC; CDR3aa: CSVEEAVGVSEQYF
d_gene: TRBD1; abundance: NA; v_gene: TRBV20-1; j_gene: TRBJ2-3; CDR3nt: TGCAGTGCTACGAATCGGGGACAGGGGGCAGATACGCAGTATTTT; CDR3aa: CSATNRGQGADTQYF
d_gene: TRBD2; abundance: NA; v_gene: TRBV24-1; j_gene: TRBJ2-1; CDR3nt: TGTGCCACCAGTGATGCTAGCGGCTACAATGAGCAGTTCTTC; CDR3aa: CATSDASGYNEQFF
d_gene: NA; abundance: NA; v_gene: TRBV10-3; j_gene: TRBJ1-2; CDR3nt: TGTGCCATCGGTGAGGGGACGGCCTATGGCTACACCTTC; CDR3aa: CAIGEGTAYGYTF
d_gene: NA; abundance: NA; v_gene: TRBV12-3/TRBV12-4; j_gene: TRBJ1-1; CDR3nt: TGTGCCAGCAGTACTCCAACCTCGGAGGGGGTCTCTGAAGCTTTCTTT; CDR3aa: CASSTPTSEGVSEAFF
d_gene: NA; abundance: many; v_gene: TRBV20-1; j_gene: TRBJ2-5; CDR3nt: TGCAGTGCTAGTAACCCGGACGGCCGCCAAGAGACCCAGTACTTC; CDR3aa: CSASNPDGRQETQYF
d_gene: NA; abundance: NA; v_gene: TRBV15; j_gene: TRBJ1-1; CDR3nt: TGTGCCACCAGCAGAGATATAGCTAACACTGAAGCTTTCTTT; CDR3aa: CATSRDIANTEAFF
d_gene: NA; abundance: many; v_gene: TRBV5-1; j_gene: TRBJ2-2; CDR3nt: TGCGCCAGCAGCTTCGGCGGGGAGCTGTTTTTT; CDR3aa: CASSFGGELFF
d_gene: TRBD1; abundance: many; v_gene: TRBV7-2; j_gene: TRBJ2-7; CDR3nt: TGTGCCAGCAGCTCACCGGGACAGACAGGCTACGAGCAGTACTTC; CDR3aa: CASSSPGQTGYEQYF
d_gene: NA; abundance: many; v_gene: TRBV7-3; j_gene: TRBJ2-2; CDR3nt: TGTGCCAGCAACTCCCCGTACCAAACCGGGGAGCTGTTTTTT; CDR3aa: CASNSPYQTGELFF
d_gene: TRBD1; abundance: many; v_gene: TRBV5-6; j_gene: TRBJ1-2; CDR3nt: TGTGCCAGCAGCTCGGACCGGACAGGGGCCTATGGCTACACCTTC; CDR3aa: CASSSDRTGAYGYTF
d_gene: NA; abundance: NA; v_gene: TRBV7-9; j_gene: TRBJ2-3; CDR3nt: TGTGCCAGCAGCTTAGGATTAGGAGATACGCAGTATTTT; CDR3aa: CASSLGLGDTQYF
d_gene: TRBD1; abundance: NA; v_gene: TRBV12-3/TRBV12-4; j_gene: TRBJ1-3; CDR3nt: TGTGCCAGCGGGAGACAGGGGCTGGGAAACACCATATATTTT; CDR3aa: CASGRQGLGNTIYF
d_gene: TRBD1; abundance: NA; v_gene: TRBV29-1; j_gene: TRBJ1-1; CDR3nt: TGCAGCGTTGGGGGGACAGGGGTTGGGATGACCACCGAAGCTTTCTTT; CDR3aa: CSVGGTGVGMTTEAFF
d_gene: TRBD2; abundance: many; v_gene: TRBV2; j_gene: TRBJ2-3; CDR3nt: TGTGCCAGGCGGGGGGGCCTTGCAGATACGCAGTATTTT; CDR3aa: CARRGGLADTQYF
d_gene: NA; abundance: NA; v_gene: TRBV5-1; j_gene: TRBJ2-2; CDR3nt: TGCGCCAGCAGAAGAGGAAACGAGGCCGGGGAGCTGTTTTTT; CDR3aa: CASRRGNEAGELFF
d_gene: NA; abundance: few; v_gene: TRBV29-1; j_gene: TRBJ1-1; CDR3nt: TGCAGCGTTGTGCTGGGGGGTACAGCGAACACTGAAGCTTTCTTT; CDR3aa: CSVVLGGTANTEAFF
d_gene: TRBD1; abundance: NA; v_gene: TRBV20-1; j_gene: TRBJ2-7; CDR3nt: TGCAGTGCTATACCGACAGGGGGCCACGAGCAGTACTTC; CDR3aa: CSAIPTGGHEQYF
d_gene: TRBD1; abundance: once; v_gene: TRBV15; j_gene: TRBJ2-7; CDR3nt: TGTGCCACCAGCAGTGTGGGACAGACCGAAGTCTCCTACGAGCAGTACTTC; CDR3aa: CATSSVGQTEVSYEQYF
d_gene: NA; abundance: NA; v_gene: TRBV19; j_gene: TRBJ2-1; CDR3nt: TGTGCCAGTAGTCTCTTACCTGGAGACAATGAGCAGTTCTTC; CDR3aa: CASSLLPGDNEQFF